Following are 4 T cell receptor beta chains from one sample sequenced in a study of blood T cell repertoires in COVID-19. Clones were read by immunoSEQ multiplex PCR, and TCRdb kept only the in-frame ones, dropping some. Of around 230,000 clones detected, around 85% appear once; the ten largest clones hold approximately 10%. Specimen: peripheral blood. The receptor source for this set is a woman older than 75 with acute or convalescent COVID-19.

This sequence joins TRBV6-6 and TRBJ2-1; 8 bases are shared with TRBD1. With V trimmed by 4 bases and J by 4 bases, 6 bases remained unmatched. The CDR3 contains 15 residues. Looked up from germline, CDR1 is MNHNY and CDR2 is SVGAGI (reference sequence). The CDR3 sequence: CASSSGTGVYNEQFF. CDR3 DNA: TGTGCCAGCAGTTCCGGGACAGGCGTATACAATGAGCAGTTCTTC.

This clone has only a few counts. The CDR3 nucleotides are TGCGCCAGCAGTGATGGGCAGTACACTGAAGCTTTCTTT. Translation gives CASSDGQYTEAFF. The rearrangement joins TRBV10-1 to TRBJ1-1; D gene uncertain. Germline values: CDR1 WNHNN, CDR2 SYGVQD (reference sequence). The CDR3 spans 13 residues. Trimming cost V 3 bases and J 3 bases, with 8 bases left between them.

This clone turned up a few times. This chain connects TRBV2 to TRBJ2-5, with TRBD2 matching 9 bases. With 5 bases clipped from V and 5 bases from J, the junction kept 12 bases outside the gene matches. Per germline, CDR1 SNHLY and CDR2 FYNNEI. This CDR3 region has 16 residues. The CDR3 loop reads CASSPYSGGRRETQYF. The CDR3 region has the DNA TGTGCCAGCAGTCCTTATAGCGGGGGAAGACGGGAGACCCAGTACTTC.

The genes are TRBV3-1 (or the pseudogene TRBV3-2) and TRBJ2-1; TRBD1 matches 9 bases. In germline, CDR1 is LGHDT, CDR2 YNNKEL (reference sequence). The CDR3 loop spans 13 amino acids. The trim removed 4 bases at V and 9 bases at J, leaving 4 bases unmatched. The DNA of the CDR3 is TGTGCCAGCAGCCGGACAGGGGCCGGTGAGCAGTTCTTC. It yields the protein CASSRTGAGEQFF.